Presented here are 31 T cell receptor beta chains from one specimen sequenced in a study of Tregs in tolerant kidney transplant recipients. Some clones are missing from TCRdb's copy, which holds only in-frame ones; the method was immunoSEQ multiplex PCR. The sample holds under 300,000 clones, roughly 84% seen once. Material for sequencing was CD4+ T cells from blood. Every receptor here comes from a human donor in good health.

Ten or more counts support this clone. The gene calls are TRBV5-6 and TRBJ2-3, with 10 nucleotides matching TRBD1. This CDR3 spans 16 amino acids. Germline assignment: CDR1 SGHDT and CDR2 YYEEEE. V lost 2 bases and J lost 3; bases outside the gene matches: 6. DNA for the CDR3: TGTGCCAGCAGCTTAATACCGGGACAGGGGACAGATACGCAGTATTTT. It codes for CASSLIPGQGTDTQYF. Supplemented by reference TRBV5-6 and TRBJ2-3, the full variable domain reads DAGVTQSPTHLIKTRGQQVTLRCSPKSGHDTVSWYQQALGQGPQFIFQYYEEEERQRGNFPDRFSGHQFPNYSSELNVNALLLGDSALYLCASSLIPGQGTDTQYFGPGTRLTVL.

The J gene is TRBJ1-4, the V gene TRBV29-1; 7 bases agree with TRBD1. V shed 7 bases, J shed 0 bases, and the junction held 11 bases outside the gene matches. The CDR3 spans 16 residues. Germline CDR1 SQVTM, CDR2 ANQGSEA. CDR3 sequence (DNA): TGCAGCGCTAGGACAGGTTTCCACTCAACTAATGAAAAACTGTTTTTT. Amino acids: CSARTGFHSTNEKLFF.

V is TRBV21-1 and J is TRBJ1-1. TRBV21-1 is described as a pseudogene. This CDR3 is built from 16 residues. The CDR3 DNA sequence: TGTGCCAGCAGCAAAGATGGGTGGCTACAGAACACTGAAGCTTTCTTT. Its protein is CASSKDGWLQNTEAFF.

This chain connects TRBV2 to TRBJ1-3; unclear D gene. Deletions cut 4 bases from V and 0 bases from J, with 7 bases between. Germline CDR1 reads SNHLY; CDR2 reads FYNNEI. The CDR3 sequence is 14 residues long. The CDR3 sequence is CASSALVSGNTIYF. The DNA of the CDR3 is TGTGCCAGCAGTGCACTGGTCTCTGGAAACACCATATATTTT.

The chain has TRBV14 and TRBJ2-7; 11 nucleotides align to TRBD2. The germline CDR1 and CDR2 sequences are SGHDN and FVKESK. V trimming: 1 base; J trimming: 3 bases; junction bases outside the gene matches: 2. The CDR3 totals 15 residues. Here the CDR3 reads CASSQALAGGYEQYF. The CDR3 DNA sequence: TGTGCCAGCAGCCAAGCCCTAGCGGGAGGCTACGAGCAGTACTTC.

The genes are TRBV7-8 and TRBJ2-1; tentatively, D is TRBD1 (5 bases). CDR1 is SGHVS, CDR2 FQNEAQ, per germline. The CDR3 runs to 16 residues. Trimming shortened V by 1 base and J by 4 bases, and 14 bases separated the two germline ends. In DNA, the CDR3 is TGTGCCAGCAGCTTAGGAAGACAGAACCTTTACAATGAGCAGTTCTTC. Translated, it gives CASSLGRQNLYNEQFF.

This chain connects TRBV7-8 to TRBJ2-2; no firm D call. CDR1 is SGHVS, CDR2 FQNEAQ, per germline. Trimming removed 4 bases at V and 0 bases at J, with 12 bases between. The CDR3 loop spans 16 amino acids. CDR3 loop: CASSSSDNSNTGELFF. The CDR3 nucleotides are TGTGCCAGCAGCTCCAGCGACAACTCGAACACCGGGGAGCTGTTTTTT.

The chain is built from TRBV5-8 and TRBJ1-4; 11 nucleotides agree with TRBD1. CDR1 and CDR2 from the germline V gene are SGHTS and YDEGEE. The CDR3 contains 17 residues. J gave up 7 bases and V 4 bases, and 12 bases lay outside the gene matches. The DNA for the CDR3 is TGTGCCAGCAGCCCCGGGACAGGGGGGCTAAGCTCTGAAAAACTGTTTTTT. It is translated as CASSPGTGGLSSEKLFF.

This sequence joins TRBV5-1 and TRBJ2-1; 7 positions match TRBD2. Per the germline V gene, CDR1 is SGHRS and CDR2 is YFSETQ. V was clipped by 4 bases and J by 6 bases; unmatched bases: 4. This CDR3 spans 13 amino acids. The CDR3 DNA reads as TGCGCCAGCAGCGTGGGACTATCCAATGAGCAGTTCTTC. It translates to CASSVGLSNEQFF.

This chain's CDR3 is CASSQVTRTGSDTQYF. The CDR3 DNA sequence: TGTGCCAGCAGCCAAGTGACTAGAACTGGTTCAGATACGCAGTATTTT. This chain links TRBV4-2 with TRBJ2-3; weak D call: TRBD2 (6 bases). CDR3 length: 16 residues. Germline-derived CDR1 and CDR2 are LGHNA and YNFKEQ. Trimming took off 1 base at V and 4 bases at J, with 15 bases between the two ends.

The chain recombines TRBV18 with TRBJ2-7, with 14 bases matching TRBD2. The length of the CDR3 is 15 residues. The V gene end was trimmed by 6 bases and the J gene end by 5 bases; junction bases not matched to a gene: 6. CDR1 and CDR2 from the germline V gene are KGHSH and LQKENI. The CDR3 loop is CASSSKGLAGDEQYF. The CDR3, as DNA: TGTGCCAGCTCGTCGAAGGGACTAGCGGGAGACGAGCAGTACTTC.

The rearrangement links TRBV5-4 to TRBJ1-4; tentatively, D is TRBD1 (5 bases). V shed 3 bases and J shed 3 bases, with 15 bases lying between them. CDR3 length equals 16 residues. Per the germline V gene, CDR1 is SGHNT and CDR2 is YYREEE (reference sequence). The CDR3 bases are TGTGCCAGCAGCTCGTCCGGGGGGTATTCTAATGAAAAACTGTTTTTT. The encoded protein is CASSSSGGYSNEKLFF.

This clone has a handful of counts. The J gene is TRBJ1-2, the V gene TRBV6-5; 7 bases line up with TRBD1. With V trimmed by 4 bases and J by 1 base, 9 bases remained unmatched. CDR3 length equals 16 residues. Germline V gives CDR1 MNHEY, CDR2 SVGAGI. CDR3 nucleotide sequence: TGTGCCAGCAGTTCCCAACCAGGGGGTGGTAACTATGGCTACACCTTC. Its protein is CASSSQPGGGNYGYTF.

The rearrangement uses TRBV29-1 and TRBJ1-1, with TRBD1 matching over 7 bases. The V and J ends lost 2 bases and 4 bases, in that order; junction bases with no gene match: 7. Germline CDR1 and CDR2: SQVTM and ANQGSEA. The CDR3 runs 14 residues. The CDR3 sequence is CSVERGQGSTEAFF. The CDR3 DNA sequence: TGCAGCGTTGAAAGGGGGCAGGGAAGCACTGAAGCTTTCTTT.

The chain links TRBV6-5 to TRBJ2-7; 7 bases map to TRBD2. The V segment lost 6 bases and the J segment 5 bases; nucleotides outside the gene matches: 10. Germline V gene sequence: CDR1 MNHEY, CDR2 SVGAGI. CDR3 size: 14 residues. CDR3 loop: CASSPSGGFHEQYF. CDR3 coding DNA: TGTGCCAGCAGCCCCTCCGGGGGGTTCCACGAGCAGTACTTC.

The gene calls are TRBV27 and TRBJ2-2; possible D gene TRBD2, 5 bases. V gave up 8 bases and J gave up 4 bases, with 11 bases separating them. The CDR3 runs to 13 residues. Looked up from germline, CDR1 is MNHEY and CDR2 is SMNVEV (reference sequence). DNA for the CDR3: TGTGCCAGCTGGGGAGTTGGCACCGGGGAGCTGTTTTTT. Its protein product is CASWGVGTGELFF.

The chain carries TRBV5-1 and TRBJ1-2; D is perhaps TRBD1 (5 bases). Germline CDR1 is SGHRS and CDR2 is YFSETQ. CDR3 length: 13 amino acids. The V and J ends lost 4 bases and 6 bases respectively, with 13 bases between them. The CDR3 nucleotides read TGCGCCAGCAGCCAGGAGCGGGGCCATGGCTACACCTTC. Its protein is CASSQERGHGYTF.

This rearrangement joins TRBV4-3 to TRBJ1-5; D remains ambiguous. The germline V gene has CDR1 LGHNA and CDR2 YSLEER. The V end was cut by 0 bases, the J end by 4 bases, with 13 bases between. The CDR3 spans 16 residues. The CDR3 loop is CASSQDSGRLNQPQHF. CDR3 coding DNA: TGCGCCAGCAGCCAAGATTCGGGCAGACTAAATCAGCCCCAGCATTTT.

J is TRBJ1-4 and V is TRBV4-2; D is undetermined. V was clipped by 1 base and J by 2 bases, with 11 bases between them. The CDR3 has 16 residues. Per the germline V gene, CDR1 is LGHNA and CDR2 is YNFKEQ. DNA for the CDR3: TGTGCCAGCAGCCAAGGACAACGGTGGACTAATGAAAAACTGTTTTTT. It codes for CASSQGQRWTNEKLFF.

The chain combines TRBV19 with TRBJ1-1; no clear D gene. Trimming removed 2 bases at V and 2 bases at J, with 9 bases between. The CDR3 runs to 14 residues. The germline V gene encodes CDR1 LNHDA and CDR2 SQIVND (reference sequence). Written as DNA, the CDR3 is TGTGCCAGTAGTATACAGAACGTAAACACTGAAGCTTTCTTT. It codes for CASSIQNVNTEAFF.

This chain joins TRBV18 and TRBJ1-1, with a possible D match to TRBD1 (6 bases). The CDR3 is 19 residues long. The V and J ends lost 6 bases and 7 bases respectively, with 33 bases between them. Germline lookup yields CDR1 KGHSH and CDR2 LQKENI. The CDR3 DNA is TGTGCCAGCTCCTCAGGCGGAACAGGGCGGGGACCGGGGTCAAGTGAAGCTTTCTTT. As protein: CASSSGGTGRGPGSSEAFF. Full variable domain (missing parts from reference TRBV18 and TRBJ1-1): NAGVMQNPRHLVRRRGQEARLRCSPMKGHSHVYWYRQLPEEGLKFMVYLQKENIIDESGMPKERFSAEFPKEGPSILRIQQVVRGDSAAYFCASSSGGTGRGPGSSEAFFGQGTRLTVV.

This rearrangement joins TRBV29-1 to TRBJ1-1; no clear D. V was trimmed by 4 bases and J by 0 bases, leaving 15 bases between them. The CDR3 totals 15 residues. Germline V CDR1 and CDR2: SQVTM, ANQGSEA. CDR3 in DNA: TGCAGCGTTGTACTGACACTACTTATGAACACTGAAGCTTTCTTT. This gives the protein CSVVLTLLMNTEAFF.

The chain links TRBV7-3 to TRBJ2-2, with a possible D match to TRBD1 (5 bases). Trimming took 1 base from V and 7 from J, leaving 13 bases between them. Germline V gene sequence: CDR1 SGHTA, CDR2 FQGTGA. The CDR3 loop spans 15 amino acids. CDR3 in DNA: TGTGCCAGCAGCTTAAGTCGGCAGGGCTACGGGGAGCTGTTTTTT. Amino acids: CASSLSRQGYGELFF. Full variable domain (remainder filled in from reference TRBV7-3 and TRBJ2-2): GAGVSQTPSNKVTEKGKYVELRCDPISGHTALYWYRQSLGQGPEFLIYFQGTGAADDSGLPNDRFFAVRPEGSVSTLKIQRTERGDSAVYLCASSLSRQGYGELFFGEGSRLTVL.

The rearrangement joins TRBV7-8 to TRBJ2-5; D is perhaps TRBD1 (6 bases). Germline CDR1 is SGHVS and CDR2 is FQNEAQ. The CDR3 loop spans 14 amino acids. Trimming pared 2 bases from V and 5 bases from J, leaving 12 bases between. The CDR3 reads CASSLYRVFETQYF. Here the CDR3 DNA reads TGTGCCAGCAGCTTATACAGGGTTTTTGAGACCCAGTACTTC.

J is TRBJ2-7 and V is TRBV18, with TRBD1 as a possible D gene (6 bases). CDR1 and CDR2 from the germline V gene are KGHSH and LQKENI. Deletions cut 4 bases from V and 2 bases from J, with 12 bases between. The CDR3 length is 14 residues. The CDR3 nucleotides read TGTGCCAGCTCACAACAGGGTGGCCCCTACGAGCAGTACTTC. Its translation: CASSQQGGPYEQYF. The full variable domain, completed using reference TRBV18 and TRBJ2-7, is NAGVMQNPRHLVRRRGQEARLRCSPMKGHSHVYWYRQLPEEGLKFMVYLQKENIIDESGMPKERFSAEFPKEGPSILRIQQVVRGDSAAYFCASSQQGGPYEQYFGPGTRLTVT.

This chain uses TRBV5-4 with TRBJ1-5; maybe TRBD1 (6 bases). The CDR3 consists of 14 residues. Germline CDR1 reads SGHNT; CDR2 reads YYREEE (reference sequence). V lost 4 bases to trimming and J lost 6 bases, with 14 bases between them. CDR3 sequence reads: CASSEGVATQPQHF. The CDR3 DNA reads TGTGCCAGCAGCGAGGGGGTAGCGACTCAGCCCCAGCATTTT.

The rearrangement uses TRBV5-1 and TRBJ1-1, with 9 bases lining up with TRBD1. V shed 0 bases and J 7 bases; nucleotides not matched to a gene: 1. This CDR3 comprises 13 residues. The germline CDR1 and CDR2 sequences are SGHRS and YFSETQ. CDR3 region: CASSLGQGDEAFF. The CDR3 nucleotides are TGCGCCAGCAGCTTGGGACAGGGGGATGAAGCTTTCTTT.

This chain links TRBV7-9 with TRBJ2-5; D might be TRBD1 or TRBD2, each matching 5 bases. V was pared by 1 base and J by 1 base, with 16 bases between. Germline V lookup: CDR1 SEHNR, CDR2 FQNEAQ (reference sequence). This CDR3 comprises 17 residues. The CDR3 protein is CASSLGGGARAQETQYF. DNA for the CDR3: TGTGCCAGCAGCTTAGGGGGCGGTGCGCGGGCCCAAGAGACCCAGTACTTC.

The rearrangement uses TRBV13 and TRBJ2-1; no definite D call. The CDR3 is 14 residues long. The V gene's germline CDR1 is PRHDT and CDR2 FYEKMQ (reference sequence). V was cut by 3 bases and J by 1 base, with 7 bases left in between. The CDR3 DNA follows: TGTGCCAGCAGCTTTCGGTCATCCTACAATGAGCAGTTCTTC. Protein sequence: CASSFRSSYNEQFF. The complete variable domain, with remaining parts taken from reference TRBV13 and TRBJ2-1, reads AAGVIQSPRHLIKEKRETATLKCYPIPRHDTVYWYQQGPGQDPQFLISFYEKMQSDKGSIPDRFSAQQFSDYHSELNMSSLELGDSALYFCASSFRSSYNEQFFGPGTRLTVL.

Written as DNA, the CDR3 is TGTGCCAGCAGCGGTAGCGACAAAAACATTCAGTACTTC. Translation gives CASSGSDKNIQYF. The chain recombines TRBV2 with TRBJ2-4, with a tentative D call TRBD2 (5 bases). Trimming left V 6 bases short and J 3 bases short, with 9 bases between. The germline V gene encodes CDR1 SNHLY and CDR2 FYNNEI. The CDR3 is 13 residues long.

The gene calls are TRBV9 and TRBJ2-1; tentative D call: TRBD1 (6 bases). The CDR3 extends over 17 amino acids. V lost 0 bases, J lost 4 bases, and 17 bases lay in between. The V gene's germline CDR1 is SGDLS and CDR2 YYNGEE. The CDR3 coding sequence is TGTGCCAGCAGCGTAGGGGTCAGGCAGGGGATATACAATGAGCAGTTCTTC. Translated, it gives CASSVGVRQGIYNEQFF.